The 17 T cell receptor beta chains below were found in one sample sequenced in a study of T-cell memory formation after mild COVID-19. TCRdb used MiXCR to reprocess the 5' RACE reads, holding one entry per CDR3 protein. The table has 250,000 to 350,000 distinct CDR3 sequences, over 11% seen once; the top ten hold under 25%. Sequencing input: PBMCs or a T cell subset sorted from them (not recorded which). These receptor sequences come from a man between 18 and 29 years old who had mild COVID-19 (a few samples of this study predate the infection). Cell type and time point are not known.

This clonotype was detected many times. The chain recombines TRBV20-1 with TRBJ2-7, with a weak D call TRBD1 (6 bases). The CDR3 is made up of 14 amino acids. Germline CDR1 DFQATT, CDR2 SNEGSKA (reference sequence). V lost 6 bases to trimming and J lost 5 bases, with 20 bases between them. CDR3 DNA: TGCAGTGCCCCCAACAGGGACGGTGCCGACGAGCAGTACTTC. This translates into CSAPNRDGADEQYF.

This chain connects TRBV10-3 to TRBJ1-2; D not resolved. The CDR3 length is 13 residues. Germline V lookup: CDR1 ENHRY, CDR2 SYGVKD. V lost 3 bases, J lost 4 bases, and 9 bases lay in between. The CDR3: CAISDKGLYGYTF. For the CDR3, the DNA is TGTGCCATCAGTGACAAGGGCCTCTATGGCTACACCTTC.

This clonotype was detected only a few times. The CDR3 loop is CASSVGQTSQETQYF. In DNA, the CDR3 is TGTGCCAGCAGCGTGGGACAGACTAGCCAAGAGACCCAGTACTTC. This chain links TRBV11-2 with TRBJ2-5, with D possibly being TRBD1 (7 bases). Germline V gives CDR1 SGHAT, CDR2 FQNNGV. CDR3 length: 15 residues. V was trimmed by 5 bases and J by 1 base, leaving 14 bases between them.

In its sample, this clonotype was seen a few times. V usage is TRBV7-3 and J usage is TRBJ2-2; possibly TRBD2 for D (7 bases). Per germline, CDR1 SGHTA and CDR2 FQGTGA. V dropped 7 bases and J dropped 3 bases, with 18 bases sitting between them. The CDR3 runs 16 residues. CDR3 DNA sequence: TGTGCCAGCACCCACCTGGGGGGGGCTCACACCGGGGAGCTGTTTTTT. Residues: CASTHLGGAHTGELFF.

This clonotype was observed a few times. This chain joins TRBV12-3 or TRBV12-4 and TRBJ1-2, with D possibly matching TRBD1 (6 bases). The CDR3 contains 14 residues. Trimming removed 7 bases from V and 2 bases from J, with 14 bases in between. The CDR3 reads CASTLQGSNYGYTF. For the CDR3, the DNA is TGTGCCAGCACCCTCCAGGGGTCGAACTATGGCTACACCTTC.

There are many counts of this clonotype. The CDR3, as DNA: TGTGCCAGCAGCCCGTCGCAGGGGGCTTCGCAGGAAAAACTGTTTTTT. Translated: CASSPSQGASQEKLFF. The chain carries TRBV7-6 and TRBJ1-4, with 8 bases fitting TRBD1. The CDR3 covers 16 residues. Germline V lookup: CDR1 SGHVS, CDR2 FNYEAQ. V dropped 5 bases and J dropped 8; count of bases not matched to a gene: 13.

This clonotype appeared a few times. The CDR3 protein is CASSTWTREAFF. The CDR3 DNA reads TGTGCCAGCAGTACCTGGACGCGTGAAGCTTTCTTT. This chain uses TRBV6-1 with TRBJ1-1; no definite D call. The germline CDR1 and CDR2 sequences are MNHNS and SASEGT. This CDR3 spans 12 amino acids. Trimming took 5 bases from V and 7 from J, leaving 11 bases between them.

This clonotype came up a few times. The gene calls are TRBV10-3 and TRBJ2-5, with D maybe TRBD2 (6 bases). The CDR3 extends over 13 amino acids. Trimming left V 6 bases short and J 5 bases short, with 13 bases between. CDR1 is ENHRY and CDR2 is SYGVKD in the germline V gene. The CDR3 bases are TGTGCCATCAGGGGTGCAGGAGGGGAGACCCAGTACTTC. It translates to CAIRGAGGETQYF.

The gene calls are TRBV6-1 and TRBJ1-5; D not certain. Germline assignment: CDR1 MNHNS and CDR2 SASEGT. The V end lost 7 bases, the J end lost 6 bases, and 16 bases lay between the germline ends. The CDR3 covers 14 residues. DNA for the CDR3: TGTGCCAGCAATTCCGCCCTGATAGGTCAGCCCCAGCATTTT. As protein: CASNSALIGQPQHF.

In this sample, this clonotype turned up a few times. The rearrangement links TRBV5-5 to TRBJ2-7, with a possible D match to TRBD1 (6 bases). Germline V gene lookup returns CDR1 SGHKS and CDR2 YYEKEE (reference sequence). V lost 0 bases and J 0 bases, leaving 13 bases between the germline ends. The CDR3 has 16 residues. DNA of the CDR3: TGTGCCAGCAGCTTGGCCGGACAGACCCGCTCCTACGAGCAGTACTTC. Translating gives CASSLAGQTRSYEQYF.

The V and J genes are TRBV10-3 and TRBJ1-5; a weak D match, TRBD1 (5 bases). Trimming pared 10 bases from V and 2 bases from J, leaving 18 bases between. Germline V lookup: CDR1 ENHRY, CDR2 SYGVKD. The CDR3 totals 15 residues. CDR3 amino acids: CANVTEGNGNQPQHF. The CDR3 bases are TGTGCCAACGTGACAGAGGGGAACGGCAATCAGCCCCAGCATTTT.

A few counts support this clonotype. The rearrangement uses TRBV20-1 and TRBJ2-3; 7 nucleotides line up with TRBD2. Germline V CDR1 and CDR2: DFQATT, SNEGSKA (reference sequence). This CDR3 is 12 amino acids long. V was pared by 3 bases and J by 8 bases, with 5 bases of the junction left unmatched. This CDR3 reads CSASRSGGTQYF. The CDR3 DNA sequence: TGCAGTGCTAGTCGTTCGGGGGGTACGCAGTATTTT.

This clonotype has more than one count but fewer than ten. The rearrangement joins TRBV7-9 to TRBJ2-5; 8 positions agree with TRBD1. The trim removed 4 bases at V and 2 bases at J, leaving 6 bases unmatched. The CDR3 is made up of 15 amino acids. CDR1 SEHNR and CDR2 FQNEAQ come from the germline V gene (reference sequence). The CDR3 bases are TGTGCCAGCAGCTCCGGGAACAGGGGGCAAGAGACCCAGTACTTC. Translation: CASSSGNRGQETQYF.

This clonotype has more than one count but fewer than ten. The chain carries TRBV7-2 and TRBJ2-1, with unresolved D. The CDR3 runs 17 residues. Germline V gene data show CDR1 as SGHTA and CDR2 as FQGNSA. With 5 bases removed from V and 2 bases from J, the gap between germline ends came to 19 bases. DNA for the CDR3: TGTGCCAGCAGCCGGACCCCCCGTGGGCTGACCTACAATGAGCAGTTCTTC. It codes for CASSRTPRGLTYNEQFF.

This clonotype was picked up a small number of times. The chain combines TRBV29-1 with TRBJ1-1; D not resolved. Germline assignment: CDR1 SQVTM and CDR2 ANQGSEA. The V end lost 6 bases, the J end lost 0 bases, and 14 bases lay between the germline ends. The CDR3 is 14 residues long. The CDR3 protein is CSVAEQRLNTEAFF. In nucleotides, the CDR3 is TGCAGCGTCGCCGAACAGAGACTGAACACTGAAGCTTTCTTT.

This chain links TRBV4-3 with TRBJ2-2; 7 bases are shared with TRBD1. CDR3 length: 15 residues. Per germline, CDR1 LGHNA and CDR2 YSLEER. The junction had 5 bases not matched to a gene; V was cut back by 1 base and J by 6 bases. DNA of the CDR3: TGCGCCAGCAGCCAAGGGGACAGCTCTTCCGGGGAGCTGTTTTTT. Residues: CASSQGDSSSGELFF.

This clonotype was observed a handful of times. The chain carries TRBV29-1 and TRBJ2-1; D is ambiguous. CDR1 is SQVTM and CDR2 is ANQGSEA in the germline V gene. This CDR3 spans 11 amino acids. Trimming cost V 6 bases and J 4 bases, with 7 bases left between them. The CDR3 sequence is CSVKAYNEQFF. In nucleotides, the CDR3 is TGCAGCGTAAAGGCATACAATGAGCAGTTCTTC.